This TCR beta chain comes out of a study of T cell repertoires in cytomegalovirus infection. CDR3 length: 15 residues. Germline-derived CDR1 and CDR2 are MNHNS and SASEGT. V was clipped by 0 bases and J by 4 bases, with 12 bases between them. Each CDR3 protein is one row after TCRdb ran MiXCR on the reads. The table has a few hundred thousand distinct CDR3 sequences, 29% seen once. This clonotype was counted only a few times. As yet, its antigen is unknown. The sequencing used cultured PBMCs, collected from culture after CMV antigen stimulation. The TCR originated in a human donor in good health (CMV status not recorded). Some clones in this sample may be carry-over from other donors' samples. The chain couples TRBV6-1 to TRBJ2-5; D may match TRBD1 or TRBD2 (5 bases each). CDR3 sequence (DNA): TGTGCCAGCAGTGAAGCGCTCACGGGGCTAGAGACCCAGTACTTC. It specifies CASSEALTGLETQYF.